The rows below give T cell receptor beta chains drawn from one sample of a study of blood T cell repertoires in COVID-19. Generated by immunoSEQ multiplex PCR, the TCRdb table keeps only in-frame clones and is missing some. The sample includes roughly 370,000 clones, 87% of them seen just once. Sequencing was performed on PBMCs or T cells enriched from blood (not recorded which). The receptors here all came from a woman in her forties or fifties who had recovered from COVID-19. Each CDR3 is given with its conserved first and last residue. D genes are given only for firm matches. Expanded clones get a size class; other rows say once, few or many, or leave the size out.

TRBJ2-3	TRBV6-5	TRBD1	NA	CASKKDRVLTDTQYF	TGTGCCAGCAAGAAGGACAGGGTCCTCACAGATACGCAGTATTTT
TRBJ1-6	TRBV27	TRBD1	NA	CASSWDRGNSPLHF	TGTGCCAGCAGTTGGGACAGGGGCAATTCACCCCTCCACTTT
TRBJ2-2	TRBV2	TRBD2	NA	CASSWSGGADGELFF	TGTGCCAGCAGTTGGAGCGGGGGGGCGGACGGGGAGCTGTTTTTT
TRBJ1-1	TRBV28	NA	NA	CASSLTLGLNTEAFF	TGTGCCAGCAGTCTCACACTGGGGCTGAACACTGAAGCTTTCTTT
TRBJ2-2	TRBV7-9	NA	NA	CASSARGWGPAAGELFF	TGTGCCAGCAGCGCCAGGGGTTGGGGTCCGGCGGCCGGGGAGCTGTTTTTT
TRBJ2-1	TRBV5-1	TRBD2	NA	CASSLALAGANNEQFF	TGCGCCAGCAGCTTGGCACTAGCGGGCGCTAACAATGAGCAGTTCTTC
TRBJ2-3	TRBV28	NA	once	CASSSPRLAGLDTQYF	TGTGCCAGCAGTTCCCCGAGATTGGCCGGGTTAGATACGCAGTATTTT
TRBJ1-2	TRBV6-4	TRBD1	NA	CASSDPRTGSTYGYTF	TGTGCCAGCAGTGACCCACGGACAGGGTCGACCTATGGCTACACCTTC
TRBJ2-1	TRBV7-3	TRBD1	NA	CASSLNHRGQGSDEQFF	TGTGCCAGCAGCTTAAACCACAGGGGACAGGGGAGCGATGAGCAGTTCTTC
TRBJ2-5	TRBV28	NA	NA	CASRNGQNSHQETQYF	TGTGCCAGCAGAAACGGACAGAATTCTCACCAAGAGACCCAGTACTTC
TRBJ2-7	TRBV7-2	TRBD2	NA	CASSLASGGGIYEQYF	TGTGCCAGCAGCTTAGCGTCCGGCGGGGGGATTTACGAGCAGTACTTC
TRBJ2-3	TRBV28	NA	NA	CASSFWRGLYTDTQYF	TGTGCCAGCAGTTTTTGGCGGGGGCTCTACACAGATACGCAGTATTTT
TRBJ1-1	TRBV6-5	NA	NA	CASRQQGNTEAFF	TGTGCCAGCAGACAACAGGGTAACACTGAAGCTTTCTTT
TRBJ1-5	TRBV6-2/TRBV6-3	NA	NA	CASSYGITGQPQHF	TGTGCCAGCAGTTACGGAATAACGGGACAGCCCCAGCATTTT
TRBJ2-3	TRBV2	NA	NA	CASSRTGWESFRTQYF	TGTGCCAGCAGTAGAACAGGGTGGGAGTCCTTCCGGACGCAGTATTTT
TRBJ1-1	TRBV12-3/TRBV12-4	NA	NA	CASSNTLTEAFF	TGTGCCAGCAGTAACACCCTGACTGAAGCTTTCTTT
TRBJ2-1	TRBV4-2	TRBD2	NA	CASSLGGASGLLEQFF	TGTGCCAGCAGCCTTGGGGGGGCTAGCGGGCTACTTGAGCAGTTCTTC
TRBJ1-2	TRBV3-1/TRBV3-2	NA	once	CASSQGAYGYTF	TGTGCCAGCAGCCAAGGCGCCTATGGCTACACCTTC
TRBJ1-2	TRBV4-2	TRBD1	NA	CASSQAGGAGGYTF	TGTGCCAGCAGCCAAGCAGGGGGCGCAGGGGGCTACACCTTC